This passage covers 2 T cell receptor beta chains from one sample sequenced in a study of shared clonotypes between healthy human individuals. The repertoire was sequenced with immunoSEQ multiplex PCR; TCRdb's copy has only in-frame clones and lacks some. This sample has around 1.9 million clones, with roughly 95% found just once. Naive CD8 cells lacked CD45RO, underwent positive selection for CCR7 and left out terminally differentiated effector memory CD45RA+ cells. Material: naive CD8+ T cells from PBMCs. Every receptor here comes from a man between 18 and 29 years old in good health. Some clones in this sample may be carry-over from other donors' samples.

V and J are TRBV4-1 and TRBJ2-7; D possibly corresponds to TRBD2 (5 bases). The CDR3 consists of 15 residues. In germline, CDR1 is MGHRA, CDR2 YSYEKL. Trimming cost V 3 bases and J 1 base, with 13 bases left between them. The CDR3 loop is CASSQGEDGSYEQYF. CDR3 nucleotide sequence: TGCGCCAGCAGCCAGGGAGAGGACGGGTCCTACGAGCAGTACTTC.

The chain has TRBV10-3 and TRBJ2-7; a possible D gene is TRBD1 (5 bases). With 8 bases removed from V and 2 bases from J, the gap between germline ends came to 19 bases. From germline, CDR1 is ENHRY and CDR2 SYGVKD. The CDR3 totals 15 residues. The CDR3 DNA reads as TGTGCCATCTTACCCCGAGCAGGGCCAACCTACGAGCAGTACTTC. Its protein is CAILPRAGPTYEQYF.